This T cell receptor (beta chain) was documented in a study of beta chain features in type 1 diabetes. This CDR3 spans 14 amino acids. The junction had 3 bases not matched to a gene; V was cut back by 1 base and J by 8 bases. CDR1 and CDR2 (germline): SEHNR, FQNEAQ (reference sequence). With regard to this clone: The antigen remains undetermined.

The study reverse transcribed the entire isolated RNA, so it sequenced expressed TCRB transcripts. The protocol was immunoSEQ multiplex PCR, while the TCRdb copy is restricted to in-frame clones and leaves out a portion. The repertoire holds a few hundred thousand clones, with approximately 12% as singletons. Study-level findings and limits: TCRB CDR3s were moderately but significantly shorter in Type 1 diabetes patients in all four CD4+ subsets. The VDJ junctions of type 1 diabetes patients carried fewer insertions and more deletions. The naive, central memory and Treg TCRB repertoires looked more alike in patients than they did in healthy donors.

The chain is built from TRBV7-9 and TRBJ2-3; 10 bases align to TRBD2. Sequencing was performed on naive CD4+ T cells from blood. This receptor was obtained from a woman aged 18-35 years with type 1 diabetes. CDR3 bases: TGTGCCAGCAGCTTAGGCCCTAGCGGGGGTACGCAGTATTTT. Protein: CASSLGPSGGTQYF. Together with reference TRBV7-9 and TRBJ2-3, the CDR3 gives the full variable domain: DTGVSQNPRHKITKRGQNVTFRCDPISEHNRLYWYRQTLGQGPEFLTYFQNEAQLEKSRLLSDRFSAERPKGSFSTLEIQRTEQGDSAMYLCASSLGPSGGTQYFGPGTRLTVL.